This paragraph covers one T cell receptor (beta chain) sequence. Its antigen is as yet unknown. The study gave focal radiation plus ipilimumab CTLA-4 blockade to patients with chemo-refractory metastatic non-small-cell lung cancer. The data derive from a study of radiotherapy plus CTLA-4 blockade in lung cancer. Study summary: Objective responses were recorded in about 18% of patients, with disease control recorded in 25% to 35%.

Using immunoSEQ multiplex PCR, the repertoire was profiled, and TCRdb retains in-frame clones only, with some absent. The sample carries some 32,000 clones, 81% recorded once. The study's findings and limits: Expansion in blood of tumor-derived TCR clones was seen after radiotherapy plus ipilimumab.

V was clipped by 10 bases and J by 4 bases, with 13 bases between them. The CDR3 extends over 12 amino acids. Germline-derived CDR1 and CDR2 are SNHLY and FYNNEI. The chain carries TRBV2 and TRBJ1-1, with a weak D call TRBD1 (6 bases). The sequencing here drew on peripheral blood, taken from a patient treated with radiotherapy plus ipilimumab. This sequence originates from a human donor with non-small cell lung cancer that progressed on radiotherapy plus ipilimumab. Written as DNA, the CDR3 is TGTGCCACCCAAAGGGGGGGCACTGAAGCTTTCTTT. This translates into CATQRGGTEAFF. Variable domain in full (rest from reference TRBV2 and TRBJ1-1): EPEVTQTPSHQVTQMGQEVILRCVPISNHLYFYWYRQILGQKVEFLVSFYNNEISEKSEIFDDQFSVERPDGSNFTLKIRSTKLEDSAMYFCATQRGGTEAFFGQGTRLTVV.